A single sample gave rise to the 24 T cell receptor beta chains below, sequenced in a study of blood T cells in healthy people across ages. A sample-barcoded 5' primer and a J-beta primer mix were used in a second PCR of roughly 6 to 12 cycles. From the 5' RACE reads, TCRdb called clonotypes with MiXCR, one entry per CDR3 protein. The sample comprises roughly 1,800,000 distinct CDR3 sequences, 49% of which are singletons, and around 2.1% rests with the top ten. The specimen was blood. The source is a woman in her forties in good health.

The V gene is TRBV7-2, the J gene TRBJ2-3, with D uncertain. V was shortened by 4 bases and J by 2 bases, with 16 bases between the two germline ends. Germline V gene sequence: CDR1 SGHTA, CDR2 FQGNSA. This CDR3 contains 16 residues. Here the CDR3 DNA reads TGTGCCAGCAGCTCCTTAAGGCAGTCCAACACAGATACGCAGTATTTT. Protein product: CASSSLRQSNTDTQYF.

The chain is built from TRBV7-2 and TRBJ2-4, with TRBD1 identical over 8 bases. CDR1 and CDR2 (germline): SGHTA, FQGNSA. J was trimmed by 13 bases and V by 7 bases; bases with no gene match: 9. This CDR3 spans 12 amino acids. CDR3 in amino acids: CASTRTGLEQYF. The CDR3 DNA follows: TGTGCCAGCACCAGGACAGGGTTAGAACAGTACTTC. Full variable domain (missing parts from reference TRBV7-2 and TRBJ2-4): GAGVSQSPSNKVTEKGKDVELRCDPISGHTALYWYRQSLGQGLEFLIYFQGNSAPDKSGLPSDRFSAERTGGSVSTLTIQRTQQEDSAVYLCASTRTGLEQYFGAGTRLSVL.

The CDR3 region is CAISRDTALYQETQYF. CDR3 nucleotides: TGTGCCATCAGTAGGGACACCGCCTTGTACCAAGAGACCCAGTACTTC. This chain uses TRBV10-3 with TRBJ2-5; D perhaps matches TRBD1 (6 bases). The CDR3 is made up of 16 amino acids. In germline, CDR1 is ENHRY, CDR2 SYGVKD. V lost 5 bases to trimming and J lost 0 bases, with 16 bases between them.

A few counts support this clonotype. This sequence joins TRBV29-1 and TRBJ2-5, with a possible D match to TRBD1 (5 bases). Germline V lookup: CDR1 SQVTM, CDR2 ANQGSEA. The CDR3 sequence is 14 residues long. V lost 1 base and J lost 1, with 10 bases in between. Here the CDR3 DNA reads TGCAGCGTTGAAGCAGGGATGGGCCAAGAGACCCAGTACTTC. Encoded protein: CSVEAGMGQETQYF.

This clonotype has a single count. The chain links TRBV4-2 to TRBJ2-4; D is unclear. The length of the CDR3 is 17 residues. In germline, CDR1 is LGHNA, CDR2 YNFKEQ. Trimming left V 0 bases short and J 1 base short, with 13 bases between. CDR3 nucleotides: TGTGCCAGCAGCCAAGATTCTGGTACTGAGGCCAAAAACATTCAGTACTTC. Its protein product is CASSQDSGTEAKNIQYF.

This clonotype was counted a few times. This chain uses TRBV29-1 with TRBJ2-5; 8 bases map to TRBD1. Germline lookup yields CDR1 SQVTM and CDR2 ANQGSEA. CDR3 length: 14 residues. Trimming took 7 bases from V and 0 from J; bases not matched to a gene: 7. The CDR3 sequence: CSATGDRHQETQYF. The CDR3 region has the DNA TGCAGCGCCACCGGGGACAGGCACCAAGAGACCCAGTACTTC.

The chain combines TRBV9 with TRBJ2-4; possible D gene TRBD1, 5 bases. With the DNA end fitting TRBJ2-5 better, the J assignment may be wrong. This CDR3 has 14 residues. Germline CDR1 reads SGDLS; CDR2 reads YYNGEE. The CDR3 region has the DNA TGTGCCAGCAGCGCGCGGCCAAGGGGAGAGACCCAGTACTTC. Translating it yields CASSARPRGETQYF.

The CDR3 DNA reads TGTGCCAGCAGTGAATGGAGCGGGGGGGAGACAGATACGCAGTATTTT. It specifies CASSEWSGGETDTQYF. The chain recombines TRBV6-1 with TRBJ2-3; 10 bases match TRBD2. This CDR3 spans 16 amino acids. The V gene's germline CDR1 is MNHNS and CDR2 SASEGT. The V segment lost 2 bases and the J segment 3 bases; nucleotides outside the gene matches: 5.

This chain uses TRBV5-1 with TRBJ2-1, with a tentative D call TRBD1 (6 bases). The V gene's germline CDR1 is SGHRS and CDR2 YFSETQ. The CDR3 totals 17 residues. V was cut by 4 bases and J by 0 bases, with 17 bases left in between. The CDR3: CASSPTGISSSYNEQFF. CDR3 coding DNA: TGCGCCAGCAGCCCAACAGGGATTTCCAGCTCCTACAATGAGCAGTTCTTC.

The chain combines TRBV15 with TRBJ2-6; no definite D call. Germline CDR1 and CDR2: LNHNV and YYDKDF (reference sequence). This CDR3 comprises 15 residues. V lost 0 bases to trimming and J lost 3 bases, with 6 bases between them. The CDR3: CATSRDVGGANVLTF. In DNA form, the CDR3 reads TGTGCCACCAGCAGAGATGTTGGTGGGGCCAACGTCCTGACTTTC.

This clonotype was observed a handful of times. The chain couples TRBV20-1 to TRBJ2-5; D possibly corresponds to TRBD2 (6 bases). Looked up from germline, CDR1 is DFQATT and CDR2 is SNEGSKA (reference sequence). CDR3 length: 13 amino acids. Trimming stripped 3 bases from V and 4 bases from J, with 12 bases between. The CDR3: CSASSGVGETQYF. The CDR3 DNA is TGCAGTGCTAGTTCGGGGGTCGGAGAGACCCAGTACTTC.

This chain joins TRBV6-1 and TRBJ2-5; TRBD2 matches at 14 bases. CDR3 length: 17 residues. Trimming at V came to 11 bases and at J to 3 bases, leaving 14 bases not matched to a gene. The germline V gene encodes CDR1 MNHNS and CDR2 SASEGT. The CDR3 spells CADSRLAGGPVEETQYF. In DNA form, the CDR3 reads TGTGCCGACTCTAGACTAGCGGGGGGGCCGGTCGAAGAGACCCAGTACTTC.

The chain recombines TRBV10-1 with TRBJ2-1; 11 positions agree with TRBD1. The CDR3 extends over 17 amino acids. In germline, CDR1 is WNHNN, CDR2 SYGVQD (reference sequence). V was clipped by 3 bases and J by 6 bases; unmatched bases: 10. The CDR3 spells CASSDPTGQGASNEQFF. The CDR3 DNA follows: TGCGCCAGCAGTGACCCAACAGGACAGGGGGCATCCAATGAGCAGTTCTTC.

This clonotype was observed a handful of times. The chain joins TRBV25-1 to TRBJ2-7; D is unresolved. Trimming pared 3 bases from V and 2 bases from J, leaving 11 bases between. This CDR3 is 14 amino acids long. CDR1 and CDR2 (germline): MGHDK, SYGVNS. The CDR3 here is CASSEPGGTYEQYF. The CDR3 nucleotides read TGTGCCAGCAGTGAGCCAGGTGGAACCTACGAGCAGTACTTC.

This clonotype has more than one count but fewer than ten. V gene TRBV7-2 combines with J gene TRBJ1-6; D is uncertain. The V gene lost 3 bases and the J gene lost 7 bases, with 10 bases spanning the gap. Germline lookup yields CDR1 SGHTA and CDR2 FQGNSA. This CDR3 is built from 14 residues. CDR3 coding DNA: TGTGCCAGCAGCTTTTCGGCAGTCAATTCACCCCTCCACTTT. The encoded protein is CASSFSAVNSPLHF.

The chain uses TRBV20-1 and TRBJ2-4, with 14 bases lining up with TRBD2. TRBJ2-7 matches the DNA end more closely, so the J call is doubtful. Germline CDR1 and CDR2: DFQATT and SNEGSKA (reference sequence). CDR3 length: 15 residues. The CDR3 DNA reads TGCAGTGCTTCCGGACTAGCGGGGGGCCGAGGCGAGCAGTACTTC. This gives the protein CSASGLAGGRGEQYF.

In DNA form, the CDR3 reads TGTGCCAGCCATACCGGGGCCCAAGACGGCTACACCTTC. It codes for CASHTGAQDGYTF. This sequence joins TRBV6-5 and TRBJ1-2; a possible D gene is TRBD1 (5 bases). Trimming took off 8 bases at V and 8 bases at J, with 18 bases between the two ends. This CDR3 contains 13 residues. Germline V gene lookup returns CDR1 MNHEY and CDR2 SVGAGI.

About this clonotype itself: An end of the junction differs from the germline gene, which may be a read error. This chain joins TRBV5-1 and TRBJ2-3; no definite D call. This CDR3 region has 13 residues. Germline V gives CDR1 SGHRS, CDR2 YFSETQ. CDR3 sequence: CASSLASGDTQYF. CDR3 nucleotides: TGTGCCAGCAGCTTAGCTTCTGGTGATACGCAGTATTTT.

Comment on this clonotype: This may be a read error, as it is one base from a much larger clone. As the CDR3 is not closed by the conserved phenylalanine or tryptophan, this likely results from a read error. The DNA is omitted, as the CDR3 cannot be located on it reliably, and the CDR3 follows TCRdb's listing. This chain joins TRBV12-3 or TRBV12-4 and TRBJ2-5; the table's D call TRBD1 went unverified against the DNA. The CDR3 contains 14 residues when both ends are counted. The CDR3 loop is CASSSSRGQETQYL.

The sample holds a few counts of this clonotype. This may be a read error: a much more frequent sequence differs by one nucleotide. The V and J genes are TRBV9 and TRBJ2-5, with 7 positions matching TRBD2. After removal of 0 bases from V and 5 bases from J, the junction contained 7 bases not matched to a gene. CDR3 size: 15 residues. Germline CDR1 SGDLS, CDR2 YYNGEE. CDR3 bases: TGTGCCAGCAGCGTAGCTGGGGAGGGGCTTGAGACCCAGTACTTC. Residues: CASSVAGEGLETQYF.

A few counts support this clonotype. V and J are TRBV5-1 and TRBJ2-3; D is tentatively TRBD1 or TRBD2 (6 bases each). The germline CDR1 and CDR2 sequences are SGHRS and YFSETQ. The V end lost 6 bases, the J end lost 6 bases, and 17 bases lay between the germline ends. The CDR3 is 14 amino acids. The CDR3 here is CASKSRVGGDTQYF. The CDR3 DNA reads TGCGCCAGCAAGTCGCGAGTAGGGGGGGATACGCAGTATTTT.

This clonotype came up a few times. V usage is TRBV3-1 and J usage is TRBJ2-3; D is possibly TRBD1 or TRBD2 (6 bases each). CDR3 length equals 14 residues. Trimming removed 10 bases from V and 3 bases from J, with 17 bases in between. Looked up from germline, CDR1 is LGHDT and CDR2 is YNNKEL (reference sequence). CDR3 sequence: CATGTGAKTDTQYF. The CDR3 DNA is TGTGCCACTGGGACGGGGGCGAAAACAGATACGCAGTATTTT.

The chain couples TRBV27 to TRBJ2-3; D possibly corresponds to TRBD2 (5 bases). Germline V gene lookup returns CDR1 MNHEY and CDR2 SMNVEV (reference sequence). The CDR3 is 16 amino acids. V gave up 2 bases and J gave up 4 bases, with 16 bases separating them. The CDR3 region has the DNA TGTGCCAGCAGTTTAGAGGGAACCCTACGGGCAGATACGCAGTATTTT. Protein sequence: CASSLEGTLRADTQYF.

This clonotype was seen once. J is TRBJ1-6 and V is TRBV27; maybe TRBD1 (5 bases). Germline CDR1 and CDR2: MNHEY and SMNVEV (reference sequence). The CDR3 is made up of 17 amino acids. Trimming took off 6 bases at V and 0 bases at J, with 15 bases between the two ends. CDR3: CASSNRQSFSYNSPLHF. CDR3 sequence (DNA): TGTGCCAGCAGCAATCGACAGAGTTTCTCCTATAATTCACCCCTCCACTTT.